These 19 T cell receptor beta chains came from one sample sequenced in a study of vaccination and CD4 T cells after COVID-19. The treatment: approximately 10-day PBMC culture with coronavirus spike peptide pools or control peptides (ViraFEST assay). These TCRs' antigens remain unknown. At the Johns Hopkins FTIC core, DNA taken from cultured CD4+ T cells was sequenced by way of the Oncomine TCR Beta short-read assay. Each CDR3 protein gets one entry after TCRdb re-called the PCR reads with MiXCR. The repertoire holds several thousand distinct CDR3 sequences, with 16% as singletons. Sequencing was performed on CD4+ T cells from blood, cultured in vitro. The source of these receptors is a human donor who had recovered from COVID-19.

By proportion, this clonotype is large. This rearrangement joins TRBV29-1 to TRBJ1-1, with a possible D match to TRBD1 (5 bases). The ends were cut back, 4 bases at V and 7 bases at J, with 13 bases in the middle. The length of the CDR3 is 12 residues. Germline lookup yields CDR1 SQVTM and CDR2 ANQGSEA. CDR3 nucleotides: TGCAGCGTTGGAGGTTATGGGGGTGAAGCTTTCTTT. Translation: CSVGGYGGEAFF.

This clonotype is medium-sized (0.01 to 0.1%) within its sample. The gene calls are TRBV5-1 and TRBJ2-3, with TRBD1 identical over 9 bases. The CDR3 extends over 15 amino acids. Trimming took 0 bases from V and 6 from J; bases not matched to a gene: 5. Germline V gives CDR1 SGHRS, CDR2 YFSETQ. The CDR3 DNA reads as TGCGCCAGCAGCTTGGGGGACAGGGCGCGGGATACGCAGTATTTT. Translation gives CASSLGDRARDTQYF.

The CDR3 sequence is CASGLVNEQFF. The CDR3 DNA is TGTGCTAGTGGTTTAGTAAATGAGCAGTTCTTC. This sequence joins TRBV12-5 and TRBJ2-1; D ambiguous. This CDR3 contains 11 residues. The ends were cut back, 3 bases at V and 7 bases at J, with 4 bases in the middle. Germline loops: CDR1 LGHNT, CDR2 FRNRAP.

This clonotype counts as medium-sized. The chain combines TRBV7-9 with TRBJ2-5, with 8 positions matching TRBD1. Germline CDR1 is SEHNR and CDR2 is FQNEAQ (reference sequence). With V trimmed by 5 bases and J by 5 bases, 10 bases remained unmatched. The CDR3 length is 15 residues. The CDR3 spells CASSQDRAREETQYF. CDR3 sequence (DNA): TGTGCCAGCAGCCAGGACAGGGCCAGGGAGGAGACCCAGTACTTC.

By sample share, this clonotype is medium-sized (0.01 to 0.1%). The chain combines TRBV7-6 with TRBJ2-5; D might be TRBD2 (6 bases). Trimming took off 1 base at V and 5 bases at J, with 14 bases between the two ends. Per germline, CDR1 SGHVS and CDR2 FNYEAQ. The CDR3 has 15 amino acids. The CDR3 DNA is TGTGCCAGCAGCTTAGGAGGTGCTAGCGCTGAGACCCAGTACTTC. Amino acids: CASSLGGASAETQYF.

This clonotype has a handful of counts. The CDR3 DNA reads TGTGCCAGCAGTTACCTCCGGACTGACCCCCGGGAGACCCAGTACTTC. Protein: CASSYLRTDPRETQYF. This chain uses TRBV6-5 with TRBJ2-5, with a weak D call TRBD2 (5 bases). CDR1 is MNHEY and CDR2 is SVGAGI in the germline V gene. Deletions cut 2 bases from V and 5 bases from J, with 18 bases between. The CDR3 totals 16 residues.

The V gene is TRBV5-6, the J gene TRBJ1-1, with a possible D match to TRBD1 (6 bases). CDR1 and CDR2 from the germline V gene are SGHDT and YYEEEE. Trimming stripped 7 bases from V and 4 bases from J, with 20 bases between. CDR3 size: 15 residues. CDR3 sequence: CASQKNAGAGTEAFF. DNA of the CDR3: TGTGCCAGCCAAAAAAATGCGGGGGCGGGCACTGAAGCTTTCTTT.

CDR3 sequence: CASSSLLRQGAGYGYTF. In nucleotides, the CDR3 is TGTGCCAGCAGTTCCCTCCTACGACAGGGGGCAGGATATGGCTACACCTTC. The V gene is TRBV12-3 or TRBV12-4, the J gene TRBJ1-2; TRBD1 matches 10 bases. The CDR3 is 17 amino acids. J was trimmed by 5 bases and V by 4 bases; bases with no gene match: 13.

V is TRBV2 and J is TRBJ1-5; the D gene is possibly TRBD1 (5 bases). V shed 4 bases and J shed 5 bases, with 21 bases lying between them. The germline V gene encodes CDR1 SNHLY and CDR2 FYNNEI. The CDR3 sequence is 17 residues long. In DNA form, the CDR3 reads TGTGCCAGCAGTGCACTTGGCGGGACGGGAATCTATCAGCCCCAGCATTTT. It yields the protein CASSALGGTGIYQPQHF.

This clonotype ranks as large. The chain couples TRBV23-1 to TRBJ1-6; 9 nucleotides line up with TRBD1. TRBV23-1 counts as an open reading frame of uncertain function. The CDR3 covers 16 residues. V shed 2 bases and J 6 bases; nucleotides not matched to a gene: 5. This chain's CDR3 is CASSQQWDRVNSPLHF. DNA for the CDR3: TGCGCCAGCAGTCAACAATGGGACAGGGTTAATTCACCCCTCCACTTT.

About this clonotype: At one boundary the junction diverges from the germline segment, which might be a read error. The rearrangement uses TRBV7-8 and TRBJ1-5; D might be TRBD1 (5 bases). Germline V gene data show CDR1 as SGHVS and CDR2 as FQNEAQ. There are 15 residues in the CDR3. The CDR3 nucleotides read TGTGCCAGCAGCTTACGGCAGGGAGAGGCTCAGTCCCAGCATTTT. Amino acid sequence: CASSLRQGEAQSQHF.

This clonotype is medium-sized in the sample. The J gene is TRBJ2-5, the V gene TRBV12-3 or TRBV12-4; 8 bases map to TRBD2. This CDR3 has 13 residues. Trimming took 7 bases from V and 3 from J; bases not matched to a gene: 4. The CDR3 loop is CASTPGLEETQYF. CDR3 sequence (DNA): TGTGCCAGCACTCCGGGACTAGAAGAGACCCAGTACTTC.

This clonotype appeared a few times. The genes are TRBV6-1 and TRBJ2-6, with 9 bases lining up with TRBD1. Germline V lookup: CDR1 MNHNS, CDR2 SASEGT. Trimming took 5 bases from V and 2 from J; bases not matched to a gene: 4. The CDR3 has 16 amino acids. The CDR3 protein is CASSPQGATGANVLTF. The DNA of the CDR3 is TGTGCCAGCAGTCCACAGGGGGCTACTGGGGCCAACGTCCTGACTTTC.

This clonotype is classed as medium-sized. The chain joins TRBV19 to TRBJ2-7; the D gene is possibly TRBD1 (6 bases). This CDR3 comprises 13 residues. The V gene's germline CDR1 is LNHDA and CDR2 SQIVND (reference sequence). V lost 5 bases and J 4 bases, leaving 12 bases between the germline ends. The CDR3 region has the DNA TGTGCCAGTAGTTCCGAAAGGGGGTACGAGCAGTACTTC. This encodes CASSSERGYEQYF.

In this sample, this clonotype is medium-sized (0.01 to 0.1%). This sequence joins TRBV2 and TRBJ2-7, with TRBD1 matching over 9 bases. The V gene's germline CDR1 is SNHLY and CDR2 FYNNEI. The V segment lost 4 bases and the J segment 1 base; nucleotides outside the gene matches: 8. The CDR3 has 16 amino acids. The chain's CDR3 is CASSVFETGGSYEQYF. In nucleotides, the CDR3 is TGTGCCAGCAGTGTCTTCGAGACAGGGGGGTCCTACGAGCAGTACTTC.

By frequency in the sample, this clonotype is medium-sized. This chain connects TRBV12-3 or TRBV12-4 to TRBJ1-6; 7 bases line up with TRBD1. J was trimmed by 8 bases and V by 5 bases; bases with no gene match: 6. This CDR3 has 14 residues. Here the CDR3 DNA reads TGTGCCAGCAGTGCGGGACAGAAAGATTCACCCCTCCACTTT. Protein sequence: CASSAGQKDSPLHF.

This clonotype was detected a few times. In nucleotides, the CDR3 is TGTGCCAGCAGCTTACAGACGGGGGGGCGCACAGATACGCAGTATTTT. This codes for CASSLQTGGRTDTQYF. The chain has TRBV7-2 and TRBJ2-3; TRBD2 aligns across 8 bases. The length of the CDR3 is 16 residues. Germline CDR1 is SGHTA and CDR2 is FQGNSA. Trimming at V came to 2 bases and at J to 1 base, leaving 5 bases not matched to a gene.

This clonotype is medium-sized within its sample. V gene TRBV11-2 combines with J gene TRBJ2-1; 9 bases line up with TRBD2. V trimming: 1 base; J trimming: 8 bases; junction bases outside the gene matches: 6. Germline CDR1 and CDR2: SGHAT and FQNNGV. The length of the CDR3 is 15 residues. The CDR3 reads CASSLGAGGRHEQFF. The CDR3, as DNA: TGTGCCAGCAGCTTAGGGGCGGGGGGGCGGCATGAGCAGTTCTTC.

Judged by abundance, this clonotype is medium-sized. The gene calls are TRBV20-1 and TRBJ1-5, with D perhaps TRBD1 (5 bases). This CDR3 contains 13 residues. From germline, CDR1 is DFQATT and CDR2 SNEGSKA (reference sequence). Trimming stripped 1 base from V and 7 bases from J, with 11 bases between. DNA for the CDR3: TGCAGTGCTAGAGCAGGGCAGGACCAGCCCCAGCATTTT. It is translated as CSARAGQDQPQHF.